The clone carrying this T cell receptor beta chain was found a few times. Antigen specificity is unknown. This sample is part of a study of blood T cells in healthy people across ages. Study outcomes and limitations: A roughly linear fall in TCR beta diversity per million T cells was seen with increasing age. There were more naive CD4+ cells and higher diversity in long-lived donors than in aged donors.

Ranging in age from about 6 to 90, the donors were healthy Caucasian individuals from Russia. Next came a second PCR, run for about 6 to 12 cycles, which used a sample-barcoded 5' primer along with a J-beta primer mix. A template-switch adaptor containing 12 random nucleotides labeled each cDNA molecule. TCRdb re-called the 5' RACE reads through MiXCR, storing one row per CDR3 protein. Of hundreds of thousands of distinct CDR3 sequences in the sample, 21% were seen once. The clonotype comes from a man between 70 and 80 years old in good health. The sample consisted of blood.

The chain's CDR3 is CATSDFAGSTIYF. CDR3 in DNA: TGTGCCACCAGTGATTTCGCGGGGTCCACCATATATTTT. The genes are TRBV24-1 and TRBJ1-3; D ambiguous. Trimming took 1 base from V and 9 from J, leaving 9 bases between them. Germline V CDR1 and CDR2: KGHDR, SFDVKD. CDR3 length equals 13 residues.